This T cell receptor (beta chain) came from a study of spatial heterogeneity in lung cancer. Study in general: Sequences of the beta chain were consistently detected in greater numbers than alpha-chain sequences. The average appearance count of each unique TCR and UMI combination in raw reads was more than ten.

Every cDNA TCR molecule received its own unique molecular identifier. TCRdb analysed the 5' RACE reads with MiXCR anew, one entry per CDR3 protein. The sample carries roughly 32,000 distinct CDR3 sequences, around 9.3% recorded once. The V gene end was trimmed by 5 bases and the J gene end by 4 bases; junction bases not matched to a gene: 7. Germline V gene lookup returns CDR1 MDHEN and CDR2 SYDVKM. This CDR3 comprises 14 residues. The time point is: blood at routine non-recurrence follow-up after resection. Without sorting, whole RNA was sequenced from tumor, nontumor lung or frozen PBMC. The V and J genes are TRBV28 and TRBJ1-2; 7 bases fit TRBD1. The sequencing used PBMCs, collected at follow-up. This sequence was found in a female donor with early-stage non-small cell lung cancer. This CDR3 reads CASSPQGIGYGYTF. The CDR3 coding sequence is TGTGCCAGCAGTCCACAGGGGATCGGCTATGGCTACACCTTC.